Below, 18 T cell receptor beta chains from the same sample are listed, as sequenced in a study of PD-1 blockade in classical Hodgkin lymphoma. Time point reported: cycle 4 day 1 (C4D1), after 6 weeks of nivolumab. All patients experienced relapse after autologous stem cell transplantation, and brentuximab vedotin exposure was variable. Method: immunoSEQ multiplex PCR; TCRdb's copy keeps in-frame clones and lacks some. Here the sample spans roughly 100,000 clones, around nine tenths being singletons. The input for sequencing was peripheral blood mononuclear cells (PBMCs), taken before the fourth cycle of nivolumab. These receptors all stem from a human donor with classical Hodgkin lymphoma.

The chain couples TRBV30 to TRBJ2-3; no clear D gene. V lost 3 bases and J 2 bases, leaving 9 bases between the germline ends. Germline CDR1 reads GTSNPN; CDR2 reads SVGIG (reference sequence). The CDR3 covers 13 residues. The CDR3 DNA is TGTGCCTGGAGCATCAGACTCACAGATACGCAGTATTTT. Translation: CAWSIRLTDTQYF.

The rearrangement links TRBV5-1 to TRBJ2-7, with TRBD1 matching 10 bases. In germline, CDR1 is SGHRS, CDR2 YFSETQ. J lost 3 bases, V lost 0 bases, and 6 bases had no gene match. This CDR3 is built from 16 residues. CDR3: CASSLGGQGVYYEQYF. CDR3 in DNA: TGCGCCAGCAGCTTGGGTGGACAGGGGGTATACTACGAGCAGTACTTC.

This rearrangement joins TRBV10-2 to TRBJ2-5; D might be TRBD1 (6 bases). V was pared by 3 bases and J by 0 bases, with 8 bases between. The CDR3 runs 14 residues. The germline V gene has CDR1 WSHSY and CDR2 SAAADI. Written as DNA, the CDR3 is TGCGCCAGCAGTGACAGGGGAAACCAAGAGACCCAGTACTTC. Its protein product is CASSDRGNQETQYF.

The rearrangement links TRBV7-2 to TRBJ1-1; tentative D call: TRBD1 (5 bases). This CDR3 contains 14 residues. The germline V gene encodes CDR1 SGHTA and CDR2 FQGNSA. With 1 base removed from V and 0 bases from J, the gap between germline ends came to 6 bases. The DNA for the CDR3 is TGTGCCAGCAGCTTAGGGGACGTGAACACTGAAGCTTTCTTT. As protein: CASSLGDVNTEAFF.

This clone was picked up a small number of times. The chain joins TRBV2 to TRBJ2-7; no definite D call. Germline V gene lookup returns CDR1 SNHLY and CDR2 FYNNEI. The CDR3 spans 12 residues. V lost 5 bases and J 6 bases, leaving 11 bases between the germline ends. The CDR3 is CASSPSRSEQYF. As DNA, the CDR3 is TGTGCCAGCAGTCCCTCTAGATCCGAGCAGTACTTC.

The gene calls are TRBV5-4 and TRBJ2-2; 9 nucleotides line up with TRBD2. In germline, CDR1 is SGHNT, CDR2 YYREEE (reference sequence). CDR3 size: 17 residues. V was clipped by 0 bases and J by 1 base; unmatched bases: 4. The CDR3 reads CASSLVPAGGNTGELFF. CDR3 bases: TGTGCCAGCAGCTTGGTCCCAGCGGGAGGGAACACCGGGGAGCTGTTTTTT. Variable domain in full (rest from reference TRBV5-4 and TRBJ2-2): ETGVTQSPTHLIKTRGQQVTLRCSSQSGHNTVSWYQQALGQGPQFIFQYYREEENGRGNFPPRFSGLQFPNYSSELNVNALELDDSALYLCASSLVPAGGNTGELFFGEGSRLTVL.

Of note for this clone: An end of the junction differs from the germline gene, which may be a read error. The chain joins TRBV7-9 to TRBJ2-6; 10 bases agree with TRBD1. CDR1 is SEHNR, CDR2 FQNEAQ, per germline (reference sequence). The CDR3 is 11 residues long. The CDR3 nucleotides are TGTGCCAGCAGCAAGACAGGGGGCAGGGCTTTC. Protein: CASSKTGGRAF.

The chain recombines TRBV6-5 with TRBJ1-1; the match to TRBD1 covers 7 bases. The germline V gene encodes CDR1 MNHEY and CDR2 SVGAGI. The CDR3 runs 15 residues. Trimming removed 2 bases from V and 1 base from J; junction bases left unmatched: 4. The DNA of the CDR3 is TGTGCCAGCAGTTACGGGGACAGAAGGAACACTGAAGCTTTCTTT. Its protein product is CASSYGDRRNTEAFF.

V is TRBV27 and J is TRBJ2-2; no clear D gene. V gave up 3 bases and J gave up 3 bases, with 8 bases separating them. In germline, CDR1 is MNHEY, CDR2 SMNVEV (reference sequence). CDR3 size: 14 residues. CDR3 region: CASSFLSDTGELFF. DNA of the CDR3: TGTGCCAGCAGTTTCTTGTCGGACACCGGGGAGCTGTTTTTT.

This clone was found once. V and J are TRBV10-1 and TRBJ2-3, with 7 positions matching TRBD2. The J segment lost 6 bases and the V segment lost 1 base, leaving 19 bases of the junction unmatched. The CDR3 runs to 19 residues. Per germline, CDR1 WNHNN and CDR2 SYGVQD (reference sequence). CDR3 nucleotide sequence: TGCGCCAGCAGTGAGTTTCCCTATTCGCAGCGGGACCCCTGGGATACGCAGTATTTT. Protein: CASSEFPYSQRDPWDTQYF.

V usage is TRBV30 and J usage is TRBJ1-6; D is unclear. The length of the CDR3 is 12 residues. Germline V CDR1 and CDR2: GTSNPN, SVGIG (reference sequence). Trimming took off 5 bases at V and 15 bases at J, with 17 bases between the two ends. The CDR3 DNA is TGTGCCTGGGAGGTGCGCCTGAATCTCCTCCACTTT. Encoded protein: CAWEVRLNLLHF.

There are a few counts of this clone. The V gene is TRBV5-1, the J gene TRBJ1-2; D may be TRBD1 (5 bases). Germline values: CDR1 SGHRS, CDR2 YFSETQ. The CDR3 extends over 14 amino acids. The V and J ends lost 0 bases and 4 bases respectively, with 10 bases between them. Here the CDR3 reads CASSLAGTGYGYTF. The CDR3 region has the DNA TGCGCCAGCAGCTTGGCCGGAACAGGCTATGGCTACACCTTC.

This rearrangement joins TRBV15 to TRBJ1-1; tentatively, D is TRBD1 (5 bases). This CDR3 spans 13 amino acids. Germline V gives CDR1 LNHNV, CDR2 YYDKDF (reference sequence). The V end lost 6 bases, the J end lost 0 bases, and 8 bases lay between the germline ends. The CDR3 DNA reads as TGTGCCACCAGATTGGACATGAACACTGAAGCTTTCTTT. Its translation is CATRLDMNTEAFF.

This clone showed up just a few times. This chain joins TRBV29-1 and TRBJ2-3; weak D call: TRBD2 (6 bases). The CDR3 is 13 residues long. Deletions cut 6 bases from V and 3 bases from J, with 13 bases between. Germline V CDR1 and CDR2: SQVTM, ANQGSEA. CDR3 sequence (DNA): TGCAGCGTATTACGGGAGTCGACAGATACGCAGTATTTT. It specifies CSVLRESTDTQYF.

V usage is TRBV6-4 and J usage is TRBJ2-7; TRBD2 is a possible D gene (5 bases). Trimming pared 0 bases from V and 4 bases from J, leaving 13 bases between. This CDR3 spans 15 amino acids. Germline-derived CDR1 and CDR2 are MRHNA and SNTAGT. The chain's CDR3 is CASSDSNLAAYEQYF. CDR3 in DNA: TGTGCCAGCAGTGACTCGAACCTAGCAGCATACGAGCAGTACTTC.

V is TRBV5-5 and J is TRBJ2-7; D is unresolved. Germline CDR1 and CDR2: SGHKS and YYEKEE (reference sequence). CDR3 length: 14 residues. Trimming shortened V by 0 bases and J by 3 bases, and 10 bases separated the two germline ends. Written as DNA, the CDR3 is TGTGCCAGCAGCTTGGCGGTTGGCAGCTACGAGCAGTACTTC. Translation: CASSLAVGSYEQYF.

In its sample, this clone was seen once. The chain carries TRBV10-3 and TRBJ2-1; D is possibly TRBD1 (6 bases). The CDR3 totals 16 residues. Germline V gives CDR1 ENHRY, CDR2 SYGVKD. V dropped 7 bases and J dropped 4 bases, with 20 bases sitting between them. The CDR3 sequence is CAIKRSGTGSYNEQFF. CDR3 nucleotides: TGTGCCATCAAAAGATCGGGAACAGGGAGTTACAATGAGCAGTTCTTC.

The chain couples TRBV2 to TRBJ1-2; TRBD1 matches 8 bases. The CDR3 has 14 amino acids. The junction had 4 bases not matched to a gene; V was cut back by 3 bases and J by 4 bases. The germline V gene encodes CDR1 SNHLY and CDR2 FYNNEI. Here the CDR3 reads CASSELGQVYGYTF. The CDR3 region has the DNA TGTGCCAGCAGTGAGTTGGGACAGGTCTATGGCTACACCTTC.